The rows below give T cell receptor beta chains drawn from one sample of a study of PD-1 blockade in mismatch repair-deficient tumors. This table comes from immunoSEQ multiplex PCR, and its TCRdb copy is limited to in-frame clones, with some not included. This repertoire shows some 120,000 clones, 65% to 80% found once; its top ten account for 4.7%. Sequencing was performed on peripheral blood, taken roughly 13 months after starting pembrolizumab. Receptors originate from an adult with mismatch repair-deficient cancer. Each CDR3 is given with its conserved first and last residue. A D gene is named only where the DNA matches it firmly. Part of the rows lack a size; the others show once, few, many or a class for expanded clones.

.	.	TRBV6-5	TRBJ2-7	TGTGCCAGCACCCAGGGCAGGGTCTACGAGCAGTACTTC	CASTQGRVYEQYF
.	.	TRBV7-9	TRBJ1-2	TGTGCCAGCAGCTTAGGAAAATCTAACTATGGCTACACCTTC	CASSLGKSNYGYTF
few	TRBD1	TRBV5-1	TRBJ2-7	TGCGCCAGCAGCTTGGAACAGGGGGCGCCCCGGGAGCAGTACTTC	CASSLEQGAPREQYF
.	.	TRBV19	TRBJ1-1	TGTGCCAGTAGTATGGGGGTGGCACGCATGAACACTGAAGCTTTCTTT	CASSMGVARMNTEAFF
.	TRBD2	TRBV15	TRBJ2-1	TGTGCCACTAAAAGACTAGCGGGAGGTGTCGATGAGCAGTTCTTC	CATKRLAGGVDEQFF
.	.	TRBV18	TRBJ2-7	TGTGCCAGCTCACCAACGGGACACAATCTCTACGAGCAGTACTTC	CASSPTGHNLYEQYF
.	.	TRBV5-1	TRBJ1-1	TGCGCCAGCAGCTTGGTTGGGCAGGGAGATGAAGCTTTCTTT	CASSLVGQGDEAFF
.	TRBD1	TRBV27	TRBJ2-1	TGTGCCAGCACCCCCACCGGGACAGGGTTTCGTAGTGAGCAGTTCTTC	CASTPTGTGFRSEQFF
.	.	TRBV30	TRBJ1-3	TGTGCCTGGAGAGTTCCCTCTGGAAACACCATATATTTT	CAWRVPSGNTIYF
many	.	TRBV5-6	TRBJ2-7	TGTGCCAGCAGCTTTAACTACGAGCAGTACTTC	CASSFNYEQYF
.	TRBD1	TRBV5-1	TRBJ2-2	TGCGCCAGCGGGGGGGTCCCGGACAGGGGGCTTTCCGGGGAGCTGTTTTTT	CASGGVPDRGLSGELFF
.	.	TRBV5-8	TRBJ2-2	TGTGCCAGCAGCTTAGGATCGAGATGGAACACCGGGGAGCTGTTTTTT	CASSLGSRWNTGELFF
.	TRBD2	TRBV7-3	TRBJ2-1	TGTGCCAGCAGCCCCAATAGCGGGCTGAGGGTCAATGAGCAGTTCTTC	CASSPNSGLRVNEQFF
.	TRBD2	TRBV4-2	TRBJ2-3	TGTGCCAGCAGCCAAGCTGAACTAGCGGGTGAAGATACGCAGTATTTT	CASSQAELAGEDTQYF
.	.	TRBV19	TRBJ1-5	TGTGCCAGTAGGGAGGGACTTAGCAATCAGCCCCAGCATTTT	CASREGLSNQPQHF
.	.	TRBV19	TRBJ1-5	TGTGCCAGTAGTATAGGAGGGAACGATCAGCCCCAGCATTTT	CASSIGGNDQPQHF
.	.	TRBV7-9	TRBJ1-4	TGTGCCAGGGGGGGGTCCGATAATGAAAAACTGTTTTTT	CARGGSDNEKLFF
.	TRBD2	TRBV10-3	TRBJ2-1	TGTGCCATCAGTCCGACTAGCGGGAGTGAGCAGTTCTTC	CAISPTSGSEQFF
once	.	TRBV27	TRBJ2-3	TGTGCCAGCAACCCCCGGGGTGTAGATACGCAGTATTTT	CASNPRGVDTQYF
.	.	TRBV29-1	TRBJ2-5	TGCAGCGTTGAACTCCAAGAGACCCAGTACTTC	CSVELQETQYF
.	.	TRBV6-1	TRBJ2-7	TGTGCCAGCAGTGAAGTTGCGTGGGAGCAGTACTTC	CASSEVAWEQYF
once	.	TRBV20-1	TRBJ2-3	TGCAGTGCTAGAGAGAGAGATACGCAGTATTTT	CSARERDTQYF
.	TRBD2	TRBV15	TRBJ2-7	TGTGCCACCAGCAATCTAGCGGGAGTATTCTCCTACGAGCAGTACTTC	CATSNLAGVFSYEQYF
.	.	TRBV2	TRBJ2-7	TGTGCCAGCAGTGCTGGGGGGACTTTAGGGCAGTACTTC	CASSAGGTLGQYF
.	TRBD1	TRBV19	TRBJ1-5	TGTGCCAGCGGGGACAGGGGCCGCGAGGGGAGCAATCAGCCCCAGCATTTT	CASGDRGREGSNQPQHF
.	TRBD2	TRBV7-9	TRBJ2-3	TGTGCCAGCAGCCGTTCCTGGGGGGGTGGGACAGATACGCAGTATTTT	CASSRSWGGGTDTQYF
.	TRBD2	TRBV7-9	TRBJ2-3	TGTGCCAGCAGCTCCATACTAGCGGGAGTTGGTGATACGCAGTATTTT	CASSSILAGVGDTQYF
.	.	TRBV27	TRBJ1-5	TGTGCCAGCAGTCTCCGGGACAAAAGTAGCAATCAGCCCCAGCATTTT	CASSLRDKSSNQPQHF
once	TRBD1	TRBV15	TRBJ2-7	TGTGCCACCAGCAGAGGATACCAGGGACAGAGTTACGAGCAGTACTTC	CATSRGYQGQSYEQYF
.	.	TRBV5-6	TRBJ2-7	TGTGCCAGCAGCCCGGACATCGGAGAGCAGTACTTC	CASSPDIGEQYF
few	.	TRBV6-1	TRBJ2-2	TGTGCCAGCAGAGAGCGTACCGGGGAGCTGTTTTTT	CASRERTGELFF
.	TRBD1	TRBV11-2	TRBJ1-4	TGTGCCAGCAGCTGGTCCGCCGGGACAGTAAATGAAAAACTGTTTTTT	CASSWSAGTVNEKLFF
.	TRBD2	TRBV5-1	TRBJ2-5	TGCGCCAGCAGCGTAGGTTACTCGGGGGGTATCCAAGAGACCCAGTACTTC	CASSVGYSGGIQETQYF
.	.	TRBV7-2	TRBJ1-5	TGTGCCAGCAGCTTAGCCAGCAATCAGCCCCAGCATTTT	CASSLASNQPQHF
.	.	TRBV7-3	TRBJ2-7	TGTGCCAGTATAGCGGAAACCCGAGGGGAGCAGTACTTC	CASIAETRGEQYF
.	TRBD2	TRBV30	TRBJ2-5	TGTGCCTGGAGTGATTATCGGACTAGCGGTAAAGAGACCCAGTACTTC	CAWSDYRTSGKETQYF
.	.	TRBV10-3	TRBJ1-2	TGTGCCATCAGTGTTGGGACTCAGGGGAACTATGGCTACACCTTC	CAISVGTQGNYGYTF
.	.	TRBV7-3	TRBJ2-1	TGTGCCAGCAGCCCCACGGCAGATTACAATGAGCAGTTCTTC	CASSPTADYNEQFF